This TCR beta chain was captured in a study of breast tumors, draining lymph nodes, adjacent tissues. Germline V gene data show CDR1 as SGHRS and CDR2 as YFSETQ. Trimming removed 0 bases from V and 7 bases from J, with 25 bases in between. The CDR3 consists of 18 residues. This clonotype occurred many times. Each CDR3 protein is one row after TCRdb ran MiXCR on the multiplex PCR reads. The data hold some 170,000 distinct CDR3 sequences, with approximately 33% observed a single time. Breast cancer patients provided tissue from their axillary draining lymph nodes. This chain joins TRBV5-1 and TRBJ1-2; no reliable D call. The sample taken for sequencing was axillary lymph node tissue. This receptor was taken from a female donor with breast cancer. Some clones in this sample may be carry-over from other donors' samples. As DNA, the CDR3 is TGCGCCAGCAGCTTGGGTGGCCTCTTCCCGACAACACCAAGTGGCTACACCTTC. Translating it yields CASSLGGLFPTTPSGYTF.